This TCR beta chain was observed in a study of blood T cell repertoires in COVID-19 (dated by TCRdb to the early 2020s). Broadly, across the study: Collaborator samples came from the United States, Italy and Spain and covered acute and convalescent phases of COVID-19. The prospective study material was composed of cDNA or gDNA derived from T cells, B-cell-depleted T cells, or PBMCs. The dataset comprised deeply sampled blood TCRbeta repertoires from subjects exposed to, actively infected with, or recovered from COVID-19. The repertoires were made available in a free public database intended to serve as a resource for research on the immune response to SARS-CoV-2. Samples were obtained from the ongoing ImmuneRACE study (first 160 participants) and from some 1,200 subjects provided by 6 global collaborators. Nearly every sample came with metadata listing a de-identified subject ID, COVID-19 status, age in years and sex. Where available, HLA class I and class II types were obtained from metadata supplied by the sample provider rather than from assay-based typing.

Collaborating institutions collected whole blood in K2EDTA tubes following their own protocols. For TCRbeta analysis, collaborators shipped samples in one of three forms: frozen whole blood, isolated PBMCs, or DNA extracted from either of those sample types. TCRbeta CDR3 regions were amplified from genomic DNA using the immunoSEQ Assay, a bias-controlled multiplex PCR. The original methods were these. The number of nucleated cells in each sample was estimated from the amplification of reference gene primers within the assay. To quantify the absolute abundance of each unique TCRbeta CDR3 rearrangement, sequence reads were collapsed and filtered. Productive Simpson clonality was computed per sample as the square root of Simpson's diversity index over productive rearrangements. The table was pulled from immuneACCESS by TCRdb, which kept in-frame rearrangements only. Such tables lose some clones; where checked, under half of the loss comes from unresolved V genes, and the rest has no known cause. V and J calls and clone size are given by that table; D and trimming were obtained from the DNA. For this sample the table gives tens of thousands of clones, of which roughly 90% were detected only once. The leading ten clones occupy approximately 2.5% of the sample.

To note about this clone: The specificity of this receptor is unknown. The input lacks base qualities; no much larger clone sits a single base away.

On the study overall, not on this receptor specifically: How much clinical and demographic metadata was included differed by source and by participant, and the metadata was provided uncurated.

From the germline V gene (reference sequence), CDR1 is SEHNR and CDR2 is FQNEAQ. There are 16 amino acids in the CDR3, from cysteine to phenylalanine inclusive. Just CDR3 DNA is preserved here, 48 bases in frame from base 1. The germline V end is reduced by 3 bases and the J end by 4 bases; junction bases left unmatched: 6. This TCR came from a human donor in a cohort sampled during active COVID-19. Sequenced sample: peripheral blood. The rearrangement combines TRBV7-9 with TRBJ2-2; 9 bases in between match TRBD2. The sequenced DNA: TGTGCCAGCAGCTTCGGGACTAGCTATTTCACCGGGGAGCTGTTTTTT. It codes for CASSFGTSYFTGELFF.